This TCR beta chain was recorded in a study of blood T cell repertoires in COVID-19 (dated by TCRdb to between 2020 and 2021). Background for the entire study: Samples covering the acute and convalescent phases of COVID-19 were provided by collaborators in the United States, Italy and Spain. The material from the prospective study consisted of cDNA or gDNA derived from T cells, B-cell-depleted T cells, or PBMCs. Subjects who had been exposed to COVID-19, were actively infected with it, or had recovered from it provided the deeply sampled blood TCRbeta repertoires that made up the dataset. A freely available public database, intended as a resource for researchers studying the immune response to SARS-CoV-2, is where the repertoires were released. Samples came from the ongoing ImmuneRACE study (first 160 participants) plus 1,254 subjects from 6 global collaborators. The sample metadata nearly always contained a de-identified subject ID, COVID-19 status, age in years and sex. HLA class I and class II types, where available, came from metadata supplied by the sample provider rather than from assay-based typing.

TCRbeta CDR3 regions were amplified from genomic DNA by means of the immunoSEQ Assay, a bias-controlled multiplex PCR. In the original analysis: The number of nucleated cells in each sample was estimated from the amplification of reference gene primers within the assay. Sequence reads were collapsed and filtered to measure the absolute abundance of every unique TCRbeta CDR3 rearrangement. For each sample, productive Simpson clonality was calculated by taking the square root of Simpson's diversity index across productive rearrangements. Here the immuneACCESS table is served through TCRdb, limited to in-frame sequences with V and J called. Missing clones are a known gap in these copies; in checked studies unresolved V genes cover under half, and the rest lacks a known reason. V, J and clone size are taken as reported in that table, and D and trimming were inferred from the DNA itself. This sample is represented by 57,000 or so clones; around 85% of them were singletons. Of the sample, approximately 19% falls within the top ten clones.

Each collaborating institution followed its own protocols to collect whole blood in K2EDTA tubes. For TCRbeta analysis, collaborators shipped samples in one of three forms: frozen whole blood, isolated PBMCs, or DNA extracted from either of those sample types. Study-wide findings and limitations: Clinical and demographic metadata were provided uncurated, with the amount varying by source and participant.

As regards this clone: The antigen it binds to is not known. No clone much larger than this one lies a single base away; base qualities are absent.

The CDR3, from cysteine to phenylalanine, totals 16 residues. The kept DNA is CDR3 alone, 48 bases in frame from the first base. CDR1 MNHEY and CDR2 SMNVEV were looked up in the germline V gene (reference sequence). From V the trimming removes 2 bases and from J it removes 9 bases, while the gene matches leave 9 bases of the junction unaccounted for. The sequence came from a man between 65 and 85 years old with active COVID-19. The sample was peripheral blood. The rearranged chain carries TRBV27 and TRBJ1-6, with 8 junctional bases fitting TRBD1. The CDR3 sequence is CASSLGWGQATSPLHF. The base sequence is TGTGCCAGCAGTTTAGGGTGGGGACAGGCAACTTCACCCCTCCACTTT.